This TCR beta chain was identified during a study of blood T cell repertoires in COVID-19. At the level of the study: COVID-19 samples, acute and convalescent, were from the United States, Italy and Spain. The cDNA or gDNA used as material had been derived from T cells, B-cell-depleted T cells, or PBMCs.

This clone has a single count. As handled by the study authors: Nucleated cell counts were estimated from reference gene primer amplification. The repertoire was sequenced with immunoSEQ multiplex PCR; TCRdb's copy has only in-frame clones and lacks some. V and J calls and clone size are given by that table; D and trimming were obtained from the DNA. The sample shows under 350,000 clones, approximately 90% of them seen only once. V was trimmed by 3 bases and J by 3 bases, leaving 3 bases between them. The CDR3 length is 11 residues. Germline lookup yields CDR1 SGHAT and CDR2 FQNNGV. What was sequenced was peripheral blood. The gene calls are TRBV11-2 and TRBJ2-7; D is uncertain. The sequence derives from a man between 40 and 49 years old with acute or convalescent COVID-19. CDR3 residues: CASSFHYEQYF. DNA of the CDR3: TGTGCCAGCAGCTTTCACTACGAGCAGTACTTC.